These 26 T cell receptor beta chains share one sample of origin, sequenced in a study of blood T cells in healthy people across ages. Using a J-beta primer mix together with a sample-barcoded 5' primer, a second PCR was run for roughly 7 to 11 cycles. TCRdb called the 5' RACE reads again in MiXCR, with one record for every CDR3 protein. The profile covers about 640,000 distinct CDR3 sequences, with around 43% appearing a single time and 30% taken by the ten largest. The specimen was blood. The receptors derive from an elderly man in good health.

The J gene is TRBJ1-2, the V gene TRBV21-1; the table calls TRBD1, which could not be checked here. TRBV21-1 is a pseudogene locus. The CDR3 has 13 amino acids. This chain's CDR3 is CASIDRGNYGYTF. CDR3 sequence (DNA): TGTGCCAGCATAGACAGGGGAAACTATGGCTACACCTTC.

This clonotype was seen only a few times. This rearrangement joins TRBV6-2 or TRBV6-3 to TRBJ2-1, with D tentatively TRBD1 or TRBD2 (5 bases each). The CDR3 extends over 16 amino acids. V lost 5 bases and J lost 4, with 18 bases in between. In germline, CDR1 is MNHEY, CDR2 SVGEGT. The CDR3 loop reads CASSNGTDGYYNEQFF. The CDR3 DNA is TGTGCCAGCAGTAACGGGACGGACGGATATTACAATGAGCAGTTCTTC.

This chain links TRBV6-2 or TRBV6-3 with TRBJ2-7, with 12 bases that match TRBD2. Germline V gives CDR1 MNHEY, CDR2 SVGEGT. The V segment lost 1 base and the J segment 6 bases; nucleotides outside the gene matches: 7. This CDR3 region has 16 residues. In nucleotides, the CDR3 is TGTGCCAGCAGTTACTACACGGGACTAGCGGGTTCCGAGCAGTACTTC. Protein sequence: CASSYYTGLAGSEQYF.

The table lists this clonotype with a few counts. CDR3 nucleotide sequence: TGTGCCAGCAATCCCAGTGCTGGAAACACCATATATTTT. Protein product: CASNPSAGNTIYF. The gene calls are TRBV6-6 and TRBJ1-3; the D is unclear. The CDR3 consists of 13 residues. V was clipped by 7 bases and J by 2 bases, with 9 bases between them. Germline assignment: CDR1 MNHNY and CDR2 SVGAGI (reference sequence).

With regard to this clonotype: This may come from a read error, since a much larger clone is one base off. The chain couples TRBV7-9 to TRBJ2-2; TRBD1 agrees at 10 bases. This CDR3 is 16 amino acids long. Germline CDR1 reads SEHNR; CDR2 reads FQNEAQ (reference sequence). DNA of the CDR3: TGTGCCAGCAGCTTTGGACAGGGGGGAATAACCGTGGAGCTGTTTTTT. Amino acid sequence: CASSFGQGGITVELFF.

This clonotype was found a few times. CDR3: CSARESSADEQFF. The CDR3, as DNA: TGCAGTGCTAGAGAGAGTAGCGCTGATGAGCAGTTCTTC. The genes are TRBV20-1 and TRBJ2-1; weak D call: TRBD2 (5 bases). Trimming took 0 bases from V and 8 from J, leaving 11 bases between them. Germline V gives CDR1 DFQATT, CDR2 SNEGSKA (reference sequence). CDR3 size: 13 residues.

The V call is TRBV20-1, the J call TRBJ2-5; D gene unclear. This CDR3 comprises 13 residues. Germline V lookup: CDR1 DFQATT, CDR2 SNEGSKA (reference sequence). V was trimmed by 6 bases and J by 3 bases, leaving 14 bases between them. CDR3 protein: CSAPSELEETQYF. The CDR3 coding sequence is TGCAGTGCCCCTTCTGAGCTAGAAGAGACCCAGTACTTC.

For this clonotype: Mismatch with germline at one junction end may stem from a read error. The CDR3 reads CASSLPSGSSYNERFF. CDR3 coding DNA: TGCGCCAGCAGCTTGCCTAGCGGGAGCTCCTACAATGAGCGGTTCTTC. The rearrangement joins TRBV5-1 to TRBJ2-1; TRBD2 matches at 10 bases. The CDR3 is 16 residues long. The germline gives CDR1 SGHRS, CDR2 YFSETQ.

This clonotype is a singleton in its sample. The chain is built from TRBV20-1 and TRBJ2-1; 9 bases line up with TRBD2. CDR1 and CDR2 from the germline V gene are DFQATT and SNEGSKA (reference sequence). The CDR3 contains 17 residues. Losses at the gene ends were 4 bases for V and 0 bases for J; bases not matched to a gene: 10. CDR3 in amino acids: CSANRASGMSSYNEQFF. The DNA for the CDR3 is TGCAGTGCTAACCGAGCTAGCGGGATGAGCTCCTACAATGAGCAGTTCTTC.

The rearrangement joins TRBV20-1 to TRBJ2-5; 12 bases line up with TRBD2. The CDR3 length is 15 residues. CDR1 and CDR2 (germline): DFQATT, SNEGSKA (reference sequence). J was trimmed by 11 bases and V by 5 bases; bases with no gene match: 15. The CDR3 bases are TGCAGTGCTTTTCTAGCGGGAGGGAGGAACGGTGAGCAGTACTTC. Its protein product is CSAFLAGGRNGEQYF.

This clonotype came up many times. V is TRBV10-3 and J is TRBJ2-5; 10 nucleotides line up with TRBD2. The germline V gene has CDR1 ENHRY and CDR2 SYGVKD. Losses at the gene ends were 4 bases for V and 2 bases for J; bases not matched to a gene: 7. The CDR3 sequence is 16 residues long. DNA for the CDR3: TGTGCCATCAGTGCCTACCCTAGCGGGAGACAAGAGACCCAGTACTTC. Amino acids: CAISAYPSGRQETQYF.

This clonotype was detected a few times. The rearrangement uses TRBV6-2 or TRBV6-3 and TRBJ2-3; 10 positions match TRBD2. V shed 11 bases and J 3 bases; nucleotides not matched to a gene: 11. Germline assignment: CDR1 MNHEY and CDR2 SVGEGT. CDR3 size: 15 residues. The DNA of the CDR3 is TGTGCCGGATCCTACCGGGGACTAGCGACAGATACGCAGTATTTT. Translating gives CAGSYRGLATDTQYF.

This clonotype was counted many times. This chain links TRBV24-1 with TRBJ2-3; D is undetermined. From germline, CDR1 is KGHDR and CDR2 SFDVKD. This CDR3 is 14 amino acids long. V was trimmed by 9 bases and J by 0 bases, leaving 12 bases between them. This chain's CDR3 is CATSKGGSTDTQYF. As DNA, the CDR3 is TGTGCCACCTCCAAGGGCGGCAGCACAGATACGCAGTATTTT.

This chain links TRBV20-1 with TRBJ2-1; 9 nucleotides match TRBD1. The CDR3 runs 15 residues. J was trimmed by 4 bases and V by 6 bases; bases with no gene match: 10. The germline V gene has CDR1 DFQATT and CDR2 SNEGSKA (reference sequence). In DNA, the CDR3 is TGCAGTGCGGACACCGGGACAGGGTTTTACAATGAGCAGTTCTTC. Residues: CSADTGTGFYNEQFF.

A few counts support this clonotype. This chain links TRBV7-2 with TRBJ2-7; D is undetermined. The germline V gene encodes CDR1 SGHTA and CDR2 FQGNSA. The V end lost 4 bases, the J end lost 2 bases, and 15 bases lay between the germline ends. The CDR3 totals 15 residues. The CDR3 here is CASSSRQDLTYEQYF. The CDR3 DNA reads TGTGCCAGCAGCTCACGGCAGGACCTAACCTACGAGCAGTACTTC.

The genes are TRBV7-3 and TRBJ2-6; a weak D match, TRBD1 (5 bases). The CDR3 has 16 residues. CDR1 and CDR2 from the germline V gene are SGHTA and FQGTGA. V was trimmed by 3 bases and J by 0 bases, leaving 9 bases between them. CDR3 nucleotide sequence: TGTGCCAGCAGCTTTCCAGGGAACTCTGGGGCCAACGTCCTGACTTTC. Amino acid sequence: CASSFPGNSGANVLTF. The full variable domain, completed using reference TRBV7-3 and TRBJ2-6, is GAGVSQTPSNKVTEKGKYVELRCDPISGHTALYWYRQSLGQGPEFLIYFQGTGAADDSGLPNDRFFAVRPEGSVSTLKIQRTERGDSAVYLCASSFPGNSGANVLTFGAGSRLTVL.

The DNA for the CDR3 is TGTGCCAGCAGTTTCTCCGTGACCAACTACGAGCAGTACTTC. Translation: CASSFSVTNYEQYF. The chain joins TRBV12-3 or TRBV12-4 to TRBJ2-7; unclear D gene. The CDR3 extends over 14 amino acids. Between the trimmed V and J ends, which lost 3 bases and 3 bases, there was a span of 12 bases.

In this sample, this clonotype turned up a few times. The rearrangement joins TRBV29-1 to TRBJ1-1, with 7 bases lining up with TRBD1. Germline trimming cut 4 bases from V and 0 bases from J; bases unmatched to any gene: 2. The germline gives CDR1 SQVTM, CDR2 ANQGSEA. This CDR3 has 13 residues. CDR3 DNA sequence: TGCAGCGTTGTAACAGGGGTGAACACTGAAGCTTTCTTT. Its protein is CSVVTGVNTEAFF.

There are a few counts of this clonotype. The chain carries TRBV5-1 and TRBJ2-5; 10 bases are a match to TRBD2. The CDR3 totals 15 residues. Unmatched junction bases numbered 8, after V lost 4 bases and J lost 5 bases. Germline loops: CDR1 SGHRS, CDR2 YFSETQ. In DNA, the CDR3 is TGCGCCAGCAGCACCGGGACTAGCGAATCTGAGACCCAGTACTTC. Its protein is CASSTGTSESETQYF.

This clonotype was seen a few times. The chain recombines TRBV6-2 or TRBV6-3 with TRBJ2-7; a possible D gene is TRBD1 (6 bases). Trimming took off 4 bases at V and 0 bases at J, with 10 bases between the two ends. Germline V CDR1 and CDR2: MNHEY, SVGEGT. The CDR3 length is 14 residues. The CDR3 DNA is TGTGCCAGCAGTTTTGACAGGTTCTCCTACGAGCAGTACTTC. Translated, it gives CASSFDRFSYEQYF.

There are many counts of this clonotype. CDR3 loop: CASSHSGLARPTDTQYF. The CDR3, as DNA: TGTGCCAGCAGCCATTCGGGACTAGCGAGACCCACAGATACGCAGTATTTT. The chain has TRBV4-2 and TRBJ2-3; TRBD2 matches 10 bases. This CDR3 spans 17 amino acids. Trimming at V came to 3 bases and at J to 2 bases, leaving 8 bases not matched to a gene. Germline-derived CDR1 and CDR2 are LGHNA and YNFKEQ.

DNA of the CDR3: TGTGCCAGCAGCCAGCCCCCAGGGGGATTGGCTAATGAAAAACTGTTTTTT. It encodes CASSQPPGGLANEKLFF. The rearrangement joins TRBV7-9 to TRBJ1-4; the match to TRBD1 covers 7 bases. Looked up from germline, CDR1 is SEHNR and CDR2 is FQNEAQ (reference sequence). This CDR3 is 17 amino acids long. J was trimmed by 3 bases and V by 5 bases; bases with no gene match: 12.

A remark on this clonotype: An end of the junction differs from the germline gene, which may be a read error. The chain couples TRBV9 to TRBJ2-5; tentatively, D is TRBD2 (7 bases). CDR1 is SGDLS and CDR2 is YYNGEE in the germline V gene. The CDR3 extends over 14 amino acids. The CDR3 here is CACSVDRTRETQYF. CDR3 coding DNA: TGTGCCTGCAGCGTAGACAGGACTAGGGAGACCCAGTACTTC.

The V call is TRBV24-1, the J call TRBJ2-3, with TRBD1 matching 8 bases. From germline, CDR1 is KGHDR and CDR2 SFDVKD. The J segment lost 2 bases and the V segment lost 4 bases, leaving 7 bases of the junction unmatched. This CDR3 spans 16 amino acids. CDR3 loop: CATSEAGTGYTDTQYF. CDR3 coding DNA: TGTGCCACCAGTGAGGCCGGGACAGGTTACACAGATACGCAGTATTTT.

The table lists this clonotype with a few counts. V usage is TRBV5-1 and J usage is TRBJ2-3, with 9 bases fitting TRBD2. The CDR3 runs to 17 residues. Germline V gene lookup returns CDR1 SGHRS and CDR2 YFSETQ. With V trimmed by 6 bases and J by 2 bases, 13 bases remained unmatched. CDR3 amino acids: CASTPAVLAGSTDTQYF. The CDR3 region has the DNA TGCGCCAGCACCCCGGCGGTCCTAGCGGGGTCCACAGATACGCAGTATTTT. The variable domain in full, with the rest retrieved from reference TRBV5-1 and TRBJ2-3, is KAGVTQTPRYLIKTRGQQVTLSCSPISGHRSVSWYQQTPGQGLQFLFEYFSETQRNKGNFPGRFSGRQFSNSRSEMNVSTLELGDSALYLCASTPAVLAGSTDTQYFGPGTRLTVL.

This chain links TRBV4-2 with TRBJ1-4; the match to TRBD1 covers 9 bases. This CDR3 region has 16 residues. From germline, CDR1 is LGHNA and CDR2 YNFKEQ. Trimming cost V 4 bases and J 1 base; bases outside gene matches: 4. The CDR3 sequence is CASSLNRGRTNEKLFF. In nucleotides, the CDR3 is TGTGCCAGCAGCCTCAACAGGGGGCGAACTAATGAAAAACTGTTTTTT.